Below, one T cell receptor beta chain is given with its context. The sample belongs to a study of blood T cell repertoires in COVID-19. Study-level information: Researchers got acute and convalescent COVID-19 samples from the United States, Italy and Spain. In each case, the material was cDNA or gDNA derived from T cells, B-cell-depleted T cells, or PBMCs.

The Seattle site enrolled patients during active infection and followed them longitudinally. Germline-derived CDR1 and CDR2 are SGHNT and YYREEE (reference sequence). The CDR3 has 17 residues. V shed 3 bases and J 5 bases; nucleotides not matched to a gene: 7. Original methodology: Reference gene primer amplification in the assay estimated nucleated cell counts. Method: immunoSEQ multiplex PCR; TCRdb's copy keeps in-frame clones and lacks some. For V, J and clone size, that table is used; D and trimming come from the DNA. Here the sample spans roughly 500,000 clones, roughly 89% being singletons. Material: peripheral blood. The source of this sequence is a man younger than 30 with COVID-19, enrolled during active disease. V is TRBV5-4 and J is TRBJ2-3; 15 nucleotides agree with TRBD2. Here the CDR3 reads CASSSASGLAGGDTQYF. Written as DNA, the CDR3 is TGTGCCAGCAGCTCGGCCTCGGGACTAGCGGGGGGAGATACGCAGTATTTT.